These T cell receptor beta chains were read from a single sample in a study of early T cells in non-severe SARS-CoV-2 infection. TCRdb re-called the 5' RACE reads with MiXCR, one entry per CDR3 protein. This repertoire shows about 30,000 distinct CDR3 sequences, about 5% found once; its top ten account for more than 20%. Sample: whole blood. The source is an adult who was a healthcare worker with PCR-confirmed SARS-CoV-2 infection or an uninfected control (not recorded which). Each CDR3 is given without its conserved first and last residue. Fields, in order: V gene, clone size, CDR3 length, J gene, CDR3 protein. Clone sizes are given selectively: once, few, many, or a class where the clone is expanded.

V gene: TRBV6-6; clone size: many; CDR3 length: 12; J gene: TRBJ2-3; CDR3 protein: ASSYGDEADTQY
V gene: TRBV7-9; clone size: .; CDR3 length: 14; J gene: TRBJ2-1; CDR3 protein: ASSRASGRNYNEQF
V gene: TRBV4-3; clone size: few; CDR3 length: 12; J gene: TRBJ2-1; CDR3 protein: ASSHGDRGAEQF
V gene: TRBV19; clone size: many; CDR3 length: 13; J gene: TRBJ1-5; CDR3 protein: ASSSTQGARQPQH
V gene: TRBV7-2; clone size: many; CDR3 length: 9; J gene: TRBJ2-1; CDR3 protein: ATRETNEQF
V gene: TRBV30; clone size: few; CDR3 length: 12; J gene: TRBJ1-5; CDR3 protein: AWSEGGEAQPQH
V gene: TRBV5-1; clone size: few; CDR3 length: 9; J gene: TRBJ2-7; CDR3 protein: ASSLGYEQY
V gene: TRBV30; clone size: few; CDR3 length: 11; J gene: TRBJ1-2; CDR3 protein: AWSDQGMGGYT
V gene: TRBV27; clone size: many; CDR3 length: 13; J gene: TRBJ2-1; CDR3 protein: ASSGLGSLYNEQF
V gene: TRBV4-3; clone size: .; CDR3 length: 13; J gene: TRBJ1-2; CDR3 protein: VSSHFIQGDYGYT
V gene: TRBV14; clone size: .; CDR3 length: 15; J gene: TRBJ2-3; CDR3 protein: ASSPFRDSASTDTQY
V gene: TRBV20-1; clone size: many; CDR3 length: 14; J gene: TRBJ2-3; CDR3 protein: SALSIAGGFTDTQY
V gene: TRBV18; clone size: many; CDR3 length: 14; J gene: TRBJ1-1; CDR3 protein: ASSPLMDLWNTEAF
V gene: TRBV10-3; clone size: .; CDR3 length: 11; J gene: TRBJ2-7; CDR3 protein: AISEDREYEQY
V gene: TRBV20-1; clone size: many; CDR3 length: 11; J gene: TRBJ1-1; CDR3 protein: SARDRMNTEAF
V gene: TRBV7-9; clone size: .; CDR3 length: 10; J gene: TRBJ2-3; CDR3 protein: ASSRGEDTQY
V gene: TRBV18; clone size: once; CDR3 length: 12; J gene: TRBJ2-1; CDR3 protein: ISSPDSSYNEQF
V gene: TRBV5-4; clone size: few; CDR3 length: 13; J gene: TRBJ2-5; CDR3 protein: ASSLASGRRETQY